The 26 T cell receptor beta chains listed next were all sequenced from one sample in a study of shared clonotypes between healthy human individuals. Assay used: immunoSEQ multiplex PCR; TCRdb lists only in-frame clones, some missing. The sample includes about 1.5 million clones, approximately 98% seen only once; the top ten take 0.4% to 0.45%. Material: naive CD4+ T cells sorted from blood. Subset here: CD45RA+ positively selected. Receptors originate from a man aged 25 to 40 in good health.

This chain joins TRBV19 and TRBJ1-2; D unresolved. V shed 9 bases and J shed 2 bases, with 13 bases lying between them. The CDR3 has 13 amino acids. Germline V gene sequence: CDR1 LNHDA, CDR2 SQIVND (reference sequence). The CDR3 loop reads CASRLSGNYGYTF. CDR3 in DNA: TGTGCCAGCCGCCTAAGCGGGAACTATGGCTACACCTTC.

The chain is built from TRBV5-1 and TRBJ2-5; 12 nucleotides match TRBD2. The germline gives CDR1 SGHRS, CDR2 YFSETQ. Trimming cost V 6 bases and J 0 bases; bases outside gene matches: 12. This CDR3 comprises 18 residues. CDR3 DNA sequence: TGCGCCAGCACCATCCCTAGACTAGCGGGAGCCCACCAAGAGACCCAGTACTTC. It yields the protein CASTIPRLAGAHQETQYF.

This clone was counted a single time. The chain recombines TRBV5-1 with TRBJ2-5, with 10 bases aligning to TRBD2. The V segment lost 0 bases and the J segment 2 bases; nucleotides outside the gene matches: 7. The CDR3 consists of 17 residues. The germline V gene encodes CDR1 SGHRS and CDR2 YFSETQ. The CDR3 loop is CASSLEPSGSLQETQYF. Written as DNA, the CDR3 is TGCGCCAGCAGCTTGGAGCCTAGCGGGAGCCTACAAGAGACCCAGTACTTC.

V and J are TRBV7-2 and TRBJ1-1; D remains ambiguous. This CDR3 comprises 13 residues. The V end was cut by 7 bases, the J end by 2 bases, with 11 bases between. The germline CDR1 and CDR2 sequences are SGHTA and FQGNSA. CDR3 in amino acids: CASTQTVNTEAFF. CDR3 coding DNA: TGTGCCAGCACCCAAACAGTTAACACTGAAGCTTTCTTT.

This chain links TRBV19 with TRBJ1-2; 11 bases are a match to TRBD1. The CDR3 is made up of 16 amino acids. Germline loops: CDR1 LNHDA, CDR2 SQIVND (reference sequence). The V segment lost 4 bases and the J segment 4 bases; nucleotides outside the gene matches: 8. The CDR3 is CASSNPGQGAVYGYTF. DNA for the CDR3: TGTGCCAGTAGTAATCCAGGACAGGGGGCTGTCTATGGCTACACCTTC.

This sequence joins TRBV5-1 and TRBJ2-1, with 8 bases fitting TRBD1. V was clipped by 0 bases and J by 2 bases; unmatched bases: 7. CDR1 and CDR2 (germline): SGHRS, YFSETQ. This CDR3 comprises 17 residues. CDR3 coding DNA: TGCGCCAGCAGCTTGGCCAGGGGGCGAAGAACCTACAATGAGCAGTTCTTC. This encodes CASSLARGRRTYNEQFF.

In this sample, this clone turned up once. DNA for the CDR3: TGTGCCAGCAGTGAAGCAGGGGCCCCAAAAGCTTTCTTT. This sequence encodes CASSEAGAPKAFF. The J gene is TRBJ1-1, the V gene TRBV6-1; D may be TRBD1 (5 bases). Trimming took 0 bases from V and 9 from J, leaving 11 bases between them. The CDR3 runs 13 residues. The germline CDR1 and CDR2 sequences are MNHNS and SASEGT.

The DNA for the CDR3 is TGTGCCAGCGGACTAGCGGGAGGGGGGGTGACCCAGTACTTC. Its protein is CASGLAGGGVTQYF. The V call is TRBV7-2, the J call TRBJ2-5; 15 positions agree with TRBD2. From germline, CDR1 is SGHTA and CDR2 FQGNSA. The junction had 5 bases not matched to a gene; V was cut back by 8 bases and J by 7 bases. This CDR3 is 14 amino acids long.

J is TRBJ2-1 and V is TRBV4-3; D might be TRBD1 (6 bases). CDR3 length: 14 residues. CDR1 LGHNA and CDR2 YSLEER come from the germline V gene. Trimming shortened V by 4 bases and J by 6 bases, and 13 bases separated the two germline ends. Written as DNA, the CDR3 is TGCGCCAGCAGCCTCACACAGGGTCCCAATGAGCAGTTCTTC. It yields the protein CASSLTQGPNEQFF.

The rearrangement joins TRBV5-1 to TRBJ2-2; D is unresolved. V gave up 3 bases and J gave up 4 bases, with 19 bases separating them. This CDR3 region has 17 residues. Germline V gene lookup returns CDR1 SGHRS and CDR2 YFSETQ. Written as DNA, the CDR3 is TGCGCCAGCAGCTCCATGGGCACTGCCCTCCGCACCGGGGAGCTGTTTTTT. This encodes CASSSMGTALRTGELFF.

The J gene is TRBJ2-1, the V gene TRBV11-2; 9 bases align to TRBD2. V dropped 6 bases and J dropped 2; count of bases not matched to a gene: 8. Germline values: CDR1 SGHAT, CDR2 FQNNGV. The CDR3 extends over 16 amino acids. In nucleotides, the CDR3 is TGTGCCAGCAGAACAGGACTAGCGCGAACCTACAATGAGCAGTTCTTC. Its protein product is CASRTGLARTYNEQFF.

This sequence joins TRBV28 and TRBJ2-7; D is unresolved. The CDR3 length is 13 residues. V dropped 5 bases and J dropped 4 bases, with 12 bases sitting between them. Germline values: CDR1 MDHEN, CDR2 SYDVKM. Here the CDR3 reads CASSPAIKYEQYF. CDR3 in DNA: TGTGCCAGCAGTCCGGCTATTAAATACGAGCAGTACTTC. Full variable domain (outside the CDR3, taken from reference TRBV28 and TRBJ2-7): DVKVTQSSRYLVKRTGEKVFLECVQDMDHENMFWYRQDPGLGLRLIYFSYDVKMKEKGDIPEGYSVSREKKERFSLILESASTNQTSMYLCASSPAIKYEQYFGPGTRLTVT.

This chain joins TRBV29-1 and TRBJ1-1; perhaps TRBD1 as D (5 bases). The CDR3 runs to 12 residues. The germline gives CDR1 SQVTM, CDR2 ANQGSEA. Trimming pared 1 base from V and 9 bases from J, leaving 12 bases between. The CDR3 DNA follows: TGCAGCGTTGAAGGCTCAGGGTTTAAAGCTTTCTTT. This sequence encodes CSVEGSGFKAFF.

This rearrangement joins TRBV27 to TRBJ2-7; perhaps TRBD2 as D (6 bases). Germline CDR1 is MNHEY and CDR2 is SMNVEV (reference sequence). The length of the CDR3 is 14 residues. With 3 bases removed from V and 1 base from J, the gap between germline ends came to 10 bases. CDR3 sequence: CASSFHRGSYEQYF. The CDR3, as DNA: TGTGCCAGCAGTTTCCATCGGGGGTCCTACGAGCAGTACTTC.

This clone was seen once. V and J are TRBV9 and TRBJ2-3; no clear D gene. Per the germline V gene, CDR1 is SGDLS and CDR2 is YYNGEE. The CDR3 extends over 14 amino acids. Trimming removed 0 bases at V and 6 bases at J, with 11 bases between. The CDR3 spells CASSVDGSIDTQYF. CDR3 in DNA: TGTGCCAGCAGCGTAGATGGTAGCATTGATACGCAGTATTTT.

This clone was detected only once. The chain combines TRBV5-1 with TRBJ2-7; 10 bases agree with TRBD1. CDR1 SGHRS and CDR2 YFSETQ come from the germline V gene. This CDR3 contains 15 residues. V trimming: 8 bases; J trimming: 7 bases; junction bases outside the gene matches: 15. CDR3 protein: CARTRRDRGVSEQYF. The CDR3 nucleotides read TGCGCCAGAACCCGCCGGGACAGGGGCGTGAGTGAGCAGTACTTC.

The V call is TRBV10-3, the J call TRBJ2-6; D is unclear. This CDR3 has 10 residues. CDR1 and CDR2 from the germline V gene are ENHRY and SYGVKD. Here the CDR3 DNA reads TGTGCTCTTGGGGCCAACGTCCTGACTTTC. It is translated as CALGANVLTF.

This chain links TRBV18 with TRBJ2-1; 10 positions agree with TRBD2. Germline V gene sequence: CDR1 KGHSH, CDR2 LQKENI. The CDR3 length is 15 residues. The V and J ends lost 3 bases and 7 bases, in that order; junction bases with no gene match: 6. This CDR3 is CASSPLAGVWNEQFF. Here the CDR3 DNA reads TGTGCCAGCTCACCGCTAGCGGGAGTCTGGAATGAGCAGTTCTTC.

The chain joins TRBV5-1 to TRBJ2-1; D call uncertain. The CDR3 consists of 14 residues. Germline V lookup: CDR1 SGHRS, CDR2 YFSETQ. V dropped 4 bases and J dropped 2 bases, with 10 bases sitting between them. In nucleotides, the CDR3 is TGCGCCAGCAGCCACGGAACCACCTACAATGAGCAGTTCTTC. The encoded protein is CASSHGTTYNEQFF.

The chain joins TRBV6-6 to TRBJ2-7, with D perhaps TRBD2 (5 bases). CDR3 length equals 12 residues. With 2 bases removed from V and 5 bases from J, the gap between germline ends came to 7 bases. Germline V gene data show CDR1 as MNHNY and CDR2 as SVGAGI (reference sequence). The DNA of the CDR3 is TGTGCCAGCAGTTACGCGAGGGACGAGCAGTACTTC. It yields the protein CASSYARDEQYF.

V gene TRBV12-5 combines with J gene TRBJ1-5; the D gene is possibly TRBD1 (6 bases). Germline V gene lookup returns CDR1 LGHNT and CDR2 FRNRAP. The CDR3 length is 13 residues. Trimming cost V 6 bases and J 7 bases, with 13 bases left between them. CDR3 sequence reads: CASGGGLGQPQHF. The CDR3 nucleotides are TGTGCTAGTGGGGGGGGGCTAGGCCAGCCCCAGCATTTT.

The rearrangement links TRBV18 to TRBJ2-7, with D unresolved. The CDR3 is made up of 11 amino acids. The ends were cut back, 1 base at V and 7 bases at J, with 5 bases in the middle. Germline CDR1 reads KGHSH; CDR2 reads LQKENI. The CDR3 DNA is TGTGCCAGCTCACCACTTCAAGAGCAGTACTTC. Encoded protein: CASSPLQEQYF. Filled out from reference TRBV18 and TRBJ2-7, the complete variable domain reads NAGVMQNPRHLVRRRGQEARLRCSPMKGHSHVYWYRQLPEEGLKFMVYLQKENIIDESGMPKERFSAEFPKEGPSILRIQQVVRGDSAAYFCASSPLQEQYFGPGTRLTVT.

This chain connects TRBV28 to TRBJ1-5; unclear D gene. CDR3 length: 16 residues. Germline V gene lookup returns CDR1 MDHEN and CDR2 SYDVKM. Trimming cost V 2 bases and J 2 bases, with 13 bases left between them. This CDR3 reads CASSLTRSGGNQPQHF. In DNA, the CDR3 is TGTGCCAGCAGTTTAACCAGGTCAGGCGGCAATCAGCCCCAGCATTTT.

The chain carries TRBV18 and TRBJ2-7; D gene ambiguous. The V gene lost 1 base and the J gene lost 5 bases, with 18 bases spanning the gap. CDR1 and CDR2 from the germline V gene are KGHSH and LQKENI. This CDR3 has 16 amino acids. CDR3 protein: CASSPQGPVYADEQYF. The CDR3 DNA reads as TGTGCCAGCTCACCACAGGGCCCAGTTTACGCCGACGAGCAGTACTTC.

The chain joins TRBV30 to TRBJ2-3; 8 positions match TRBD2. CDR1 is GTSNPN, CDR2 SVGIG, per germline (reference sequence). J lost 4 bases, V lost 3 bases, and 12 bases had no gene match. This CDR3 is 16 amino acids long. The CDR3 region has the DNA TGTGCCTGGAGCCACTGGAGCGGGGGAGGGGCAGATACGCAGTATTTT. This gives the protein CAWSHWSGGGADTQYF.

The V gene is TRBV11-2, the J gene TRBJ1-1, with D possibly matching TRBD1 (5 bases). This CDR3 has 13 residues. From germline, CDR1 is SGHAT and CDR2 FQNNGV. The V and J ends lost 1 base and 7 bases respectively, with 10 bases between them. CDR3 DNA: TGTGCCAGCAGCTTAGTTCACAGGAGTGAAGCTTTCTTT. It is translated as CASSLVHRSEAFF.